The 20 T cell receptor beta chains presented below share a single source sample, sequenced in a study of blood T cell repertoires in COVID-19. TCRdb keeps only in-frame clones here, not all; method: immunoSEQ multiplex PCR. The table has about 140,000 clones, almost 85% seen once. Sequenced input: PBMCs or T cells enriched from blood (not recorded which). All receptors come from a man aged 40-49 years with acute COVID-19.

The chain carries TRBV4-1 and TRBJ1-4, with 8 bases lining up with TRBD1. Germline V gene data show CDR1 as MGHRA and CDR2 as YSYEKL. V trimming: 5 bases; J trimming: 2 bases; junction bases outside the gene matches: 7. CDR3 length equals 16 residues. DNA of the CDR3: TGCGCCAGCAGCGCGGGGCGACAGGGGACTAATGAAAAACTGTTTTTT. Residues: CASSAGRQGTNEKLFF.

This clone has a single count. The chain joins TRBV9 to TRBJ2-5; 7 bases match TRBD2. In germline, CDR1 is SGDLS, CDR2 YYNGEE. V lost 0 bases to trimming and J lost 1 base; unmatched junction nucleotides: 3. There are 15 residues in the CDR3. Written as DNA, the CDR3 is TGTGCCAGCAGCGTAGGGGCGGGGGTCCAAGAGACCCAGTACTTC. Protein product: CASSVGAGVQETQYF.

The table lists this clone with a few counts. This rearrangement joins TRBV6-1 to TRBJ2-7, with 7 bases aligning to TRBD1. Germline lookup yields CDR1 MNHNS and CDR2 SASEGT. CDR3 length: 16 residues. The V and J ends lost 0 bases and 4 bases, in that order; junction bases with no gene match: 9. CDR3 region: CASSEATPDREYEQYF. The DNA for the CDR3 is TGTGCCAGCAGTGAAGCGACTCCTGACAGGGAATACGAGCAGTACTTC.

The chain carries TRBV5-1 and TRBJ2-2; D perhaps matches TRBD1 (6 bases). V was trimmed by 4 bases and J by 0 bases, leaving 16 bases between them. The CDR3 runs 17 residues. CDR1 is SGHRS, CDR2 YFSETQ, per germline. The CDR3 spells CASSMRTDQSNTGELFF. The DNA for the CDR3 is TGCGCCAGCAGCATGCGGACAGACCAATCGAACACCGGGGAGCTGTTTTTT.

This rearrangement joins TRBV24-1 to TRBJ2-2, with TRBD1 identical over 8 bases. V lost 4 bases, J lost 8 bases, and 5 bases stayed unmatched. Germline V lookup: CDR1 KGHDR, CDR2 SFDVKD. The CDR3 sequence is 14 residues long. The CDR3 coding sequence is TGTGCCACCAGTGACCCGACAGGGGCTGGGGAGCTGTTTTTT. Protein product: CATSDPTGAGELFF.

The chain joins TRBV7-2 to TRBJ2-3; D not resolved. The V gene's germline CDR1 is SGHTA and CDR2 FQGNSA. Trimming took 0 bases from V and 7 from J, leaving 8 bases between them. The CDR3 has 13 amino acids. CDR3 loop: CASSLATDYTQYF. CDR3 sequence (DNA): TGTGCCAGCAGCTTAGCGACTGATTATACGCAGTATTTT.

The chain recombines TRBV2 with TRBJ1-5; D is unclear. Germline values: CDR1 SNHLY, CDR2 FYNNEI. The CDR3 contains 16 residues. Trimming removed 4 bases at V and 2 bases at J, with 15 bases between. This CDR3 reads CASSGASNRGNQPQHF. For the CDR3, the DNA is TGTGCCAGCAGTGGGGCCTCCAACCGTGGCAATCAGCCCCAGCATTTT.

This chain uses TRBV7-2 with TRBJ1-2; 7 bases agree with TRBD1. The CDR3 is 16 residues long. The J segment lost 4 bases and the V segment lost 5 bases, leaving 13 bases of the junction unmatched. Per germline, CDR1 SGHTA and CDR2 FQGNSA. CDR3 protein: CASSPLGGLVGYGYTF. The CDR3 bases are TGTGCCAGCAGCCCCTTAGGGGGCCTCGTCGGCTATGGCTACACCTTC.

V usage is TRBV18 and J usage is TRBJ2-7, with a possible D match to TRBD1 (5 bases). The V and J ends lost 2 bases and 7 bases respectively, with 9 bases between them. The CDR3 consists of 12 residues. CDR1 and CDR2 from the germline V gene are KGHSH and LQKENI. The CDR3 sequence: CASSPLGPEQYF. The CDR3 DNA follows: TGTGCCAGCTCACCATTGGGGCCAGAGCAGTACTTC.

The rearrangement links TRBV7-9 to TRBJ2-1, with D unclear. CDR1 is SEHNR, CDR2 FQNEAQ, per germline (reference sequence). V was cut by 2 bases and J by 7 bases, with 6 bases left in between. The CDR3 length is 12 residues. CDR3 protein: CASSLSGNEQFF. The CDR3 DNA is TGTGCCAGCAGCTTATCAGGAAATGAGCAGTTCTTC.

This chain links TRBV7-6 with TRBJ2-7; TRBD2 agrees at 7 bases. Germline loops: CDR1 SGHVS, CDR2 FNYEAQ. The CDR3 sequence is 15 residues long. V lost 0 bases to trimming and J lost 1 base; unmatched junction nucleotides: 3. The CDR3 loop reads CASSLASGESYEQYF. In DNA, the CDR3 is TGTGCCAGCAGCTTAGCCAGCGGGGAGTCCTACGAGCAGTACTTC.

The V call is TRBV4-3, the J call TRBJ1-1; D unresolved. Germline V gene data show CDR1 as LGHNA and CDR2 as YSLEER. The CDR3 runs 15 residues. V was pared by 1 base and J by 0 bases, with 9 bases between. CDR3 amino acids: CASSQVQDMNTEAFF. CDR3 nucleotides: TGCGCCAGCAGCCAAGTCCAGGATATGAACACTGAAGCTTTCTTT.

V gene TRBV10-3 combines with J gene TRBJ1-1, with D perhaps TRBD1 (5 bases). The ends were cut back, 6 bases at V and 0 bases at J, with 14 bases in the middle. CDR1 and CDR2 (germline): ENHRY, SYGVKD. There are 15 residues in the CDR3. CDR3 sequence (DNA): TGTGCCATCAGCCGGACACCAGATATGAACACTGAAGCTTTCTTT. Translated, it gives CAISRTPDMNTEAFF.

The chain is built from TRBV18 and TRBJ1-6; D is perhaps TRBD1 (5 bases). Trimming cost V 6 bases and J 6 bases, with 9 bases left between them. The germline V gene encodes CDR1 KGHSH and CDR2 LQKENI. The CDR3 contains 13 residues. Written as DNA, the CDR3 is TGTGCCAGCTCGGGGGGGGGTAATTCACCCCTCCACTTT. It encodes CASSGGGNSPLHF.

This sequence joins TRBV28 and TRBJ1-3, with 8 bases matching TRBD1. This CDR3 is 16 amino acids long. Per the germline V gene, CDR1 is MDHEN and CDR2 is SYDVKM. As DNA, the CDR3 is TGTGTCTCGGAGGGGCAGGGGGCCCTCTCTGGAAACACCATATATTTT. Protein: CVSEGQGALSGNTIYF.

In its sample, this clone was seen a few times. The rearrangement joins TRBV27 to TRBJ2-1, with 9 positions matching TRBD2. Germline CDR1 MNHEY, CDR2 SMNVEV (reference sequence). This CDR3 has 15 residues. The trim removed 6 bases at V and 8 bases at J, leaving 11 bases unmatched. The CDR3 is CASSPTSGFLDEQFF. The CDR3 coding sequence is TGTGCCAGCAGCCCGACTAGCGGATTCCTTGATGAGCAGTTCTTC.

The chain joins TRBV19 to TRBJ2-3, with D unclear. CDR3 length: 13 amino acids. Trimming shortened V by 3 bases and J by 1 base, and 5 bases separated the two germline ends. Germline V gene lookup returns CDR1 LNHDA and CDR2 SQIVND (reference sequence). The CDR3 is CASSIPGTDTQYF. CDR3 sequence (DNA): TGTGCCAGTAGTATCCCGGGCACAGATACGCAGTATTTT.

A single count supports this clone. This chain connects TRBV9 to TRBJ1-1; no clear D gene. Germline lookup yields CDR1 SGDLS and CDR2 YYNGEE. Trimming removed 4 bases at V and 5 bases at J, with 21 bases between. This CDR3 contains 16 residues. The CDR3 nucleotides are TGTGCCAGCAGCTTCAACCCCCGGGAAGGGAGGACTGAAGCTTTCTTT. Protein: CASSFNPREGRTEAFF.

The rearrangement links TRBV7-8 to TRBJ2-3; TRBD1 matches at 7 bases. The ends lost 4 bases at V and 10 bases at J; junction bases unmatched: 5. CDR3 length: 12 residues. Germline V lookup: CDR1 SGHVS, CDR2 FQNEAQ. This CDR3 is CASSYSGGPQYF. CDR3 coding DNA: TGTGCCAGCAGCTACTCAGGGGGTCCGCAGTATTTT.

This clone was recorded at least ten times. The V call is TRBV19, the J call TRBJ1-5; TRBD1 aligns across 9 bases. The CDR3 is 15 residues long. CDR1 and CDR2 (germline): LNHDA, SQIVND (reference sequence). V lost 4 bases and J lost 4; bases outside the gene matches: 5. In DNA, the CDR3 is TGTGCCAGTAGTAGGGGACAGGGCGGAAATCAGCCCCAGCATTTT. Encoded protein: CASSRGQGGNQPQHF.